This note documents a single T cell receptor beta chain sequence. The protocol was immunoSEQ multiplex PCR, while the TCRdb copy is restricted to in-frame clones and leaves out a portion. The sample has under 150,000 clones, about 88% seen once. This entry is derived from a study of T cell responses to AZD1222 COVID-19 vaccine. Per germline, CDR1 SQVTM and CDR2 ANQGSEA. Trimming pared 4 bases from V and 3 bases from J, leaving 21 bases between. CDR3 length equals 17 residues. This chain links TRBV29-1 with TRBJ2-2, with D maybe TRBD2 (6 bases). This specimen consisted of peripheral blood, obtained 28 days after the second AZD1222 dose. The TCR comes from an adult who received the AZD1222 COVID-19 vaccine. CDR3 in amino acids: CSVVGGESPTDTGELFF. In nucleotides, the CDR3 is TGCAGCGTTGTGGGGGGTGAGAGCCCTACGGACACCGGGGAGCTGTTTTTT.